This T cell receptor (beta chain) was recorded in a study of cytomegalovirus exposure and HLA in healthy donors. Findings and limits, study-wide: When a later analysis was performed, an Asian-associated ancestry cluster reportedly had fewer N-insertions than the approximately 680-donor mean. A few CMV-associated chains were confirmed in vitro to be specific for CMV antigens. Earlier analysis found most TCR beta V segments productive about 87% or about 30% of the time.

Per the germline V gene, CDR1 is MNHEY and CDR2 is SMNVEV (reference sequence). This CDR3 has 13 amino acids. Trimming removed 2 bases from V and 1 base from J, with 5 bases in between. The PCR contained 60 Vbeta and 13 Jbeta primers. TCRdb's copy holds only in-frame clones and misses some; the assay was immunoSEQ multiplex PCR. The sample lists 130,000 to 150,000 clones; around 73% were seen once. For this clone: What it recognizes is unknown.

The sequence was collected from a female donor in good health and CMV-seronegative. Specimen: PBMCs. The chain employs TRBV27 and TRBJ1-1; no firm D call. The CDR3, as DNA: TGTGCCAGCAGTTTAATGCGGAACACTGAAGCTTTCTTT. Protein product: CASSLMRNTEAFF.